This paragraph reports one T cell receptor (beta chain). TCRdb keeps only in-frame clones here, not all; method: immunoSEQ multiplex PCR. The table records roughly 61,000 clones, about 83% of them present only once. The data derive from a study of blood T cell repertoires in COVID-19. Deletions cut 4 bases from V and 4 bases from J, with 16 bases between. From germline, CDR1 is SQVTM and CDR2 ANQGSEA. The CDR3 sequence is 15 residues long. The gene calls are TRBV29-1 and TRBJ2-2; weak D call: TRBD2 (5 bases). The specimen sequenced was peripheral blood. The TCR was taken from a man aged 40-49 years with active COVID-19. CDR3: CSVGSRAPGTGELFF. CDR3 bases: TGCAGCGTTGGGTCGAGGGCCCCCGGCACCGGGGAGCTGTTTTTT.